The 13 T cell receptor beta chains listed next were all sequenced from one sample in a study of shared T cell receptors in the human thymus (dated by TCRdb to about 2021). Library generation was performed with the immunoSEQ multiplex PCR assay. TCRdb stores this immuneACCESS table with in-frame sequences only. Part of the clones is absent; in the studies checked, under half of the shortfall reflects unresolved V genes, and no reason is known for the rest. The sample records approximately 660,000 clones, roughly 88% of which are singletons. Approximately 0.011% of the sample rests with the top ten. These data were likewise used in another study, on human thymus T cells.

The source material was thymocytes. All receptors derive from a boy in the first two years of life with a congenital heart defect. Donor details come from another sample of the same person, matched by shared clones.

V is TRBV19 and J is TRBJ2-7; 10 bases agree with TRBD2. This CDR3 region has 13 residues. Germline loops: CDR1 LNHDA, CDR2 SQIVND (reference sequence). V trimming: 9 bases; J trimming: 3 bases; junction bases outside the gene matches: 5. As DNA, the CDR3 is TGTGCCAGCGCCCCTAGCGGGGGCTACGAGCAGTACTTC. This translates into CASAPSGGYEQYF.

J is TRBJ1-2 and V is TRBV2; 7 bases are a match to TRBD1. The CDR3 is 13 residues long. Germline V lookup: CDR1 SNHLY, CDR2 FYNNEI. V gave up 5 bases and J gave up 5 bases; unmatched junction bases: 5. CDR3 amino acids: CASSRRRGYGYTF. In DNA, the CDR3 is TGTGCCAGCAGTCGGCGCAGGGGGTATGGCTACACCTTC.

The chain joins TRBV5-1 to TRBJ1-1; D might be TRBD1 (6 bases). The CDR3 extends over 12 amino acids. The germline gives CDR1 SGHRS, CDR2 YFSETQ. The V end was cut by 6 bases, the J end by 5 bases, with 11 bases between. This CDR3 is CASKGGETEAFF. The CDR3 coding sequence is TGCGCCAGCAAAGGGGGAGAAACTGAAGCTTTCTTT.

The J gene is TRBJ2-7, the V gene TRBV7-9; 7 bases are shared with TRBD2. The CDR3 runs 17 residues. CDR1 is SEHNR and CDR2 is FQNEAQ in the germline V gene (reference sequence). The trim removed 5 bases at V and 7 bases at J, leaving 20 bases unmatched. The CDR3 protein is CASSLGFIAGPDREQYF. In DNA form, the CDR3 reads TGTGCCAGCAGCCTAGGGTTTATAGCGGGTCCTGATAGAGAGCAGTACTTC. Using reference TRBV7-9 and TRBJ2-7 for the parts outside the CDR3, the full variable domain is DTGVSQNPRHKITKRGQNVTFRCDPISEHNRLYWYRQTLGQGPEFLTYFQNEAQLEKSRLLSDRFSAERPKGSFSTLEIQRTEQGDSAMYLCASSLGFIAGPDREQYFGPGTRLTVT.

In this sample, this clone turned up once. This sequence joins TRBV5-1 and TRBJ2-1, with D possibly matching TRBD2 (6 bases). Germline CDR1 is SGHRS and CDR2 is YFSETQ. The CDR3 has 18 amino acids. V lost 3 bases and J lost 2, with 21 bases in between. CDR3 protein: CASSSPPTGTVTYNEQFF. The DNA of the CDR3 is TGCGCCAGCAGCTCCCCTCCGACGGGGACTGTTACCTACAATGAGCAGTTCTTC.

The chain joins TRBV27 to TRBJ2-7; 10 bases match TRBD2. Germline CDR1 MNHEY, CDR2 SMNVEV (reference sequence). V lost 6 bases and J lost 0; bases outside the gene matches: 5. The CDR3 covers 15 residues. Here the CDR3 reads CASREAGGSSYEQYF. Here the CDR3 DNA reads TGTGCCAGCAGGGAAGCGGGAGGGAGCTCCTACGAGCAGTACTTC.

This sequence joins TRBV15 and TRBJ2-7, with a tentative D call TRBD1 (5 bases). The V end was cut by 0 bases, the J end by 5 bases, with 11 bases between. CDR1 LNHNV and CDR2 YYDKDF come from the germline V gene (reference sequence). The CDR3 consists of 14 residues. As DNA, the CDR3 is TGTGCCACCAGCAGAGAAGGGGTTAGTGACGAGCAGTACTTC. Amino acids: CATSREGVSDEQYF.

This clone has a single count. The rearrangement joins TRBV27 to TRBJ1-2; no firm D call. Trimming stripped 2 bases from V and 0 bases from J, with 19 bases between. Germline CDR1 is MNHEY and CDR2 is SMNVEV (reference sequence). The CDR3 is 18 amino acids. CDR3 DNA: TGTGCCAGCAGTTTAGTTTGGGAGGACGGAACAGCTAACTATGGCTACACCTTC. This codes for CASSLVWEDGTANYGYTF.

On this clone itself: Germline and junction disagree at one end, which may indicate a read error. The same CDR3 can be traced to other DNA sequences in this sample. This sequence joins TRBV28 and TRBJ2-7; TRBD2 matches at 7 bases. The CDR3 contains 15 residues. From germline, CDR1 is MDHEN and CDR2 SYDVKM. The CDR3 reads CASRPSGTQLLEQYF. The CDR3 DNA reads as TGTGCTAGCAGACCCAGCGGGACGCAGCTTTTGGAGCAGTACTTC. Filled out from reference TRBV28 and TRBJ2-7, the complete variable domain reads DVKVTQSSRYLVKRTGEKVFLECVQDMDHENMFWYRQDPGLGLRLIYFSYDVKMKEKGDIPEGYSVSREKKERFSLILESASTNQTSMYLCASRPSGTQLLEQYFGPGTRLTVT.

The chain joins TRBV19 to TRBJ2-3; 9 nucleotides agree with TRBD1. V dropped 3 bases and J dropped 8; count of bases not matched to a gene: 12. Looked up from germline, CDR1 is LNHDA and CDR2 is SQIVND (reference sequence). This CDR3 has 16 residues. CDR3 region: CASSIVRDRVGGTQYF. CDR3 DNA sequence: TGTGCCAGTAGTATCGTCCGGGACAGGGTGGGAGGTACGCAGTATTTT. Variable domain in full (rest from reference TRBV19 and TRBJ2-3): DGGITQSPKYLFRKEGQNVTLSCEQNLNHDAMYWYRQDPGQGLRLIYYSQIVNDFQKGDIAEGYSVSREKKESFPLTVTSAQKNPTAFYLCASSIVRDRVGGTQYFGPGTRLTVL.

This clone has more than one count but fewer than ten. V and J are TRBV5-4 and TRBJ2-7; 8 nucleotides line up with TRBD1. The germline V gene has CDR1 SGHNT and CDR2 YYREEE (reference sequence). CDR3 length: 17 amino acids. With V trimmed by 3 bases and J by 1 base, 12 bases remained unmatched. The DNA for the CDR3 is TGTGCCAGCAGCTCCCCCCCTGACAGGGGCCAATCCTACGAGCAGTACTTC. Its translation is CASSSPPDRGQSYEQYF.

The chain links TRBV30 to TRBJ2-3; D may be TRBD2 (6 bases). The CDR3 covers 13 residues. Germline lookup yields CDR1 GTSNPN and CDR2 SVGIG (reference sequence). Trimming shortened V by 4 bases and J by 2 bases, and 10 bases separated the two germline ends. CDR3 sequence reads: CAWKAGTTDTQYF. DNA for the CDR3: TGTGCCTGGAAGGCGGGAACCACAGATACGCAGTATTTT.

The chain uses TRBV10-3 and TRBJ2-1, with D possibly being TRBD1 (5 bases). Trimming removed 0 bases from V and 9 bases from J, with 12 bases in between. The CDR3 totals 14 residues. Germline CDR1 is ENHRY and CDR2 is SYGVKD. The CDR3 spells CAISESGAASEQFF. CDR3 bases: TGTGCCATCAGTGAGTCTGGGGCCGCTAGTGAGCAGTTCTTC.